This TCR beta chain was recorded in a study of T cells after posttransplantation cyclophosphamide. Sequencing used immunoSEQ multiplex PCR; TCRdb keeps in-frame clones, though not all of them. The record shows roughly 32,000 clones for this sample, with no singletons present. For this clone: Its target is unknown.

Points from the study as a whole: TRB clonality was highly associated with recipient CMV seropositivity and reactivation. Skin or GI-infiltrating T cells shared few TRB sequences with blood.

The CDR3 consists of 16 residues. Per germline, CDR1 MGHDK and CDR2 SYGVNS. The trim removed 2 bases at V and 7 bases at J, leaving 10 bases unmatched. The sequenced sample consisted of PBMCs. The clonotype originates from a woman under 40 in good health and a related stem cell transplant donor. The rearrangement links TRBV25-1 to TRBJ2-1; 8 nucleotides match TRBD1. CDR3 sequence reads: CASSELPTGDRNEQFF. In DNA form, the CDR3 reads TGTGCCAGCAGTGAACTCCCGACAGGGGATCGGAATGAGCAGTTCTTC.